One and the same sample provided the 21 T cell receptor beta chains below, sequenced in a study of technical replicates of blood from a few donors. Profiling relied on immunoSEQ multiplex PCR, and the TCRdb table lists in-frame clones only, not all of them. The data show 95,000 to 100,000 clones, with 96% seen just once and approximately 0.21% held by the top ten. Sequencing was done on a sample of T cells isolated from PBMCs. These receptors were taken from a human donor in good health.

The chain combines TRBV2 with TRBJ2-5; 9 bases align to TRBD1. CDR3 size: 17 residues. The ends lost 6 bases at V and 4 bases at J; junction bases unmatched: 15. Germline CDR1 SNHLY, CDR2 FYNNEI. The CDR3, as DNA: TGTGCCAGCAGCCGGGACAGGGAAGGGGGACCACGAGAGACCCAGTACTTC. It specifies CASSRDREGGPRETQYF.

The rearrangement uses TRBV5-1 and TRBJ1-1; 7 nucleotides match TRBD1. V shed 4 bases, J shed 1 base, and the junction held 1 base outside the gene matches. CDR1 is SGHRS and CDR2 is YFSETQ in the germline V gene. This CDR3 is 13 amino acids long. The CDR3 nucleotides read TGCGCCAGCAGCGGACAGGAGAACACTGAAGCTTTCTTT. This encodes CASSGQENTEAFF.

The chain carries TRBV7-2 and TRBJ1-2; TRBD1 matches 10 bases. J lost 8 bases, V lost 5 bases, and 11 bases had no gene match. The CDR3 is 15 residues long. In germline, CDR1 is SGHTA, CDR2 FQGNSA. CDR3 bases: TGTGCCAGCAGCGCACCCGGGACAGGGGACGAGGGCTACACCTTC. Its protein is CASSAPGTGDEGYTF.

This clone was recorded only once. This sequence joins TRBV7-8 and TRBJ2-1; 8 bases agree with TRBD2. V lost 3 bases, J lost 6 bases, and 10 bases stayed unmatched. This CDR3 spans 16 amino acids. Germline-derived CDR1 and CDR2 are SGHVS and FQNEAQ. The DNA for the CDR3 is TGTGCCAGCAGCTTCAGACTAGCGATTCTCGGCAATGAGCAGTTCTTC. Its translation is CASSFRLAILGNEQFF.

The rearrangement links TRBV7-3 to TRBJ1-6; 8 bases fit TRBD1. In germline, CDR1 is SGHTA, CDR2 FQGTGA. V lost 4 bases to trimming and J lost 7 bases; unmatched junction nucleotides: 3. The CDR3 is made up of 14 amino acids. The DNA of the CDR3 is TGTGCCAGCAGCTGGACAGGGCTCAATTCACCCCTCCACTTT. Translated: CASSWTGLNSPLHF.

CDR3 protein: CASSQEAGGLDTQYF. CDR3 sequence (DNA): TGTGCCAGCAGCCAGGAAGCGGGGGGGCTGGATACGCAGTATTTT. V usage is TRBV4-2 and J usage is TRBJ2-3; 10 bases align to TRBD2. This CDR3 spans 15 amino acids. From germline, CDR1 is LGHNA and CDR2 YNFKEQ. J was trimmed by 6 bases and V by 3 bases; bases with no gene match: 6.

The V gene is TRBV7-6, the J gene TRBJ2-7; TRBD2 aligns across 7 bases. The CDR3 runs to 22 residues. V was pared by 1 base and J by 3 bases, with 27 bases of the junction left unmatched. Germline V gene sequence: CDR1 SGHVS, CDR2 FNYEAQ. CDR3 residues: CASSLGGRARLVGPLSYYEQYF. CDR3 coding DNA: TGTGCCAGCAGCTTAGGTGGGAGGGCCCGGTTGGTGGGCCCCCTTTCCTACTACGAGCAGTACTTC.

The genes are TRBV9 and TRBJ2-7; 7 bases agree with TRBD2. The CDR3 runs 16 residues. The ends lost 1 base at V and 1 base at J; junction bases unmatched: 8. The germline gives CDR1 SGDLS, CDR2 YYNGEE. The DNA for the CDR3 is TGTGCCAGCAGCGTATTTTCGGTGGGAGGGTCCTACGAGCAGTACTTC. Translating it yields CASSVFSVGGSYEQYF.

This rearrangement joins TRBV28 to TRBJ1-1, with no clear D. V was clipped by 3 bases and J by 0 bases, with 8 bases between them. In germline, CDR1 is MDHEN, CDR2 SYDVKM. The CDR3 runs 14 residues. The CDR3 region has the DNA TGTGCCAGCAGTTTTCTCAGTCTGAACACTGAAGCTTTCTTT. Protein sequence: CASSFLSLNTEAFF.

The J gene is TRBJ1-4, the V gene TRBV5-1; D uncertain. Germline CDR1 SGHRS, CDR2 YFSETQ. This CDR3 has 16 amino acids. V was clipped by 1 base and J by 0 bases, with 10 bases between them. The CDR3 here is CASSLLGTATNEKLFF. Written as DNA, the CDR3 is TGCGCCAGCAGCTTGTTAGGCACAGCAACTAATGAAAAACTGTTTTTT. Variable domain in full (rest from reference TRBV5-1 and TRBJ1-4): KAGVTQTPRYLIKTRGQQVTLSCSPISGHRSVSWYQQTPGQGLQFLFEYFSETQRNKGNFPGRFSGRQFSNSRSEMNVSTLELGDSALYLCASSLLGTATNEKLFFGSGTQLSVL.

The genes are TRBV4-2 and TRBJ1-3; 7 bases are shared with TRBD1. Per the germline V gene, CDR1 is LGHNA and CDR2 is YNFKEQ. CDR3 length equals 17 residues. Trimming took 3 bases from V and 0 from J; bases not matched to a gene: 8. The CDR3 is CASSHGDSQSSGNTIYF. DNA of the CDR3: TGTGCCAGCAGCCACGGGGACAGTCAGAGCTCTGGAAACACCATATATTTT.

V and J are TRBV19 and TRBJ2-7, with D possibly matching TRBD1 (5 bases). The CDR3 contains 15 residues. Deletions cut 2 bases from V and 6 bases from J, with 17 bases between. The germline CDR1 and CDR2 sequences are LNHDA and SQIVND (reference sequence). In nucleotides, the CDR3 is TGTGCCAGTAGTATACAAGGGCAAGGGGCCTCCGAGCAGTACTTC. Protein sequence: CASSIQGQGASEQYF.

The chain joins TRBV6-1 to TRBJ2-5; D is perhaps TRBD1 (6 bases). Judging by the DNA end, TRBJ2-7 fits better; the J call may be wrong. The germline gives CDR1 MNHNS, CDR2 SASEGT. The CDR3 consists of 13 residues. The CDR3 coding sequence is TGTGCCAGCAGTGGGACAGTTACCTACGAGCAGTACTTC. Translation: CASSGTVTYEQYF.

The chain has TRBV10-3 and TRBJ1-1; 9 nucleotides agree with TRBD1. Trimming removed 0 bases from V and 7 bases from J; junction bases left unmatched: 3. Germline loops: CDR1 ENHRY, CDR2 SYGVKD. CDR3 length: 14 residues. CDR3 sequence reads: CAISESDRGSEAFF. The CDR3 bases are TGTGCCATCAGTGAGTCGGACAGGGGAAGTGAAGCTTTCTTT.

The CDR3 DNA reads as TGTGCCAGTAGGAGGAGGGAGGCTGAGGCAGATACGCAGTATTTT. It codes for CASRRREAEADTQYF. The V and J genes are TRBV19 and TRBJ2-3; D is possibly TRBD2 (6 bases). Germline assignment: CDR1 LNHDA and CDR2 SQIVND (reference sequence). Trimming cost V 6 bases and J 4 bases, with 17 bases left between them. CDR3 size: 15 residues. The whole variable domain, filled in from reference TRBV19 and TRBJ2-3, reads DGGITQSPKYLFRKEGQNVTLSCEQNLNHDAMYWYRQDPGQGLRLIYYSQIVNDFQKGDIAEGYSVSREKKESFPLTVTSAQKNPTAFYLCASRRREAEADTQYFGPGTRLTVL.

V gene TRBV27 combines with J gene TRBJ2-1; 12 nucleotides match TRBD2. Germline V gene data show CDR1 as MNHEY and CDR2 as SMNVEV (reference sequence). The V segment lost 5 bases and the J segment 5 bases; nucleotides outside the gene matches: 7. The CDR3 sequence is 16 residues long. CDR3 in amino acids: CASSLTSGGPHNEQFF. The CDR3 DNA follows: TGTGCCAGCAGTCTTACTAGCGGGGGGCCTCACAATGAGCAGTTCTTC.

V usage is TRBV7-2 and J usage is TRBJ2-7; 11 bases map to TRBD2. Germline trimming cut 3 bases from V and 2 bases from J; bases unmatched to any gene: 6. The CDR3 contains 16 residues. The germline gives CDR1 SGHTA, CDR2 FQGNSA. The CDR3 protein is CASSFVSGGGTYEQYF. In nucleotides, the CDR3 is TGTGCCAGCAGCTTCGTTAGCGGGGGGGGGACCTACGAGCAGTACTTC. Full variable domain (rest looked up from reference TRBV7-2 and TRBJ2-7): GAGVSQSPSNKVTEKGKDVELRCDPISGHTALYWYRQSLGQGLEFLIYFQGNSAPDKSGLPSDRFSAERTGGSVSTLTIQRTQQEDSAVYLCASSFVSGGGTYEQYFGPGTRLTVT.

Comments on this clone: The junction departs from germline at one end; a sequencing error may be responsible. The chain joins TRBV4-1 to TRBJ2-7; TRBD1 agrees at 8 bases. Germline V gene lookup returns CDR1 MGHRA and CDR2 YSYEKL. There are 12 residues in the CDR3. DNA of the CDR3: TGCGCCAGCAGCGAAGACAGGGGCGGGCAGTACTTC. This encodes CASSEDRGGQYF.

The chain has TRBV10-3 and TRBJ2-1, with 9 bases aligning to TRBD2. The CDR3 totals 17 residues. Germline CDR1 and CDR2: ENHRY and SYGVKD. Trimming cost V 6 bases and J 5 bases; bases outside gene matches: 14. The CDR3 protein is CAISERGGGRAHNEQFF. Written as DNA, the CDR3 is TGTGCCATCAGCGAGCGCGGGGGCGGGAGGGCCCACAATGAGCAGTTCTTC.

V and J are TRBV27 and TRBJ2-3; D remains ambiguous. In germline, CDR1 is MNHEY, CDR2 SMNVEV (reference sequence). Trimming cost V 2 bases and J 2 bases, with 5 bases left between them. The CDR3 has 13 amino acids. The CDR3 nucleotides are TGTGCCAGCAGTTTACGGTACACAGATACGCAGTATTTT. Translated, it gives CASSLRYTDTQYF.

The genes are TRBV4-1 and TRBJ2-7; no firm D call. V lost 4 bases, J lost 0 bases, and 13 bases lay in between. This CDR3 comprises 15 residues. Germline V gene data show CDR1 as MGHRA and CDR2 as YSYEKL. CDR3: CASSLKIASSYEQYF. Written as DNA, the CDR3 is TGCGCCAGCAGCCTAAAGATCGCCAGCTCCTACGAGCAGTACTTC.